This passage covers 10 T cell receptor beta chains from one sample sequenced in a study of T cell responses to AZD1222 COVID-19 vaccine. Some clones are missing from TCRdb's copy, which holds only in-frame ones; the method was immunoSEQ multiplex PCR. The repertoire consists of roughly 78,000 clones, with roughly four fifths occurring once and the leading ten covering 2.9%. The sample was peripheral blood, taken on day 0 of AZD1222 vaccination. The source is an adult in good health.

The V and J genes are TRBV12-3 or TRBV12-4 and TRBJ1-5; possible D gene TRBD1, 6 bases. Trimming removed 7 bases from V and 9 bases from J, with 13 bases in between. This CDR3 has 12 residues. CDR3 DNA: TGTGCCAGCACGCAGGGGTTGTCGCCCCAGCATTTT. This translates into CASTQGLSPQHF.

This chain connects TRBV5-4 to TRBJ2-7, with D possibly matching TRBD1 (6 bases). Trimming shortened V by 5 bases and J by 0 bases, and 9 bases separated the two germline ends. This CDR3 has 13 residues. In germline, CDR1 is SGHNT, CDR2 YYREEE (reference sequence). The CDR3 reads CASSWDTSYEQYF. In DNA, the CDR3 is TGTGCCAGCAGTTGGGACACCTCCTACGAGCAGTACTTC.

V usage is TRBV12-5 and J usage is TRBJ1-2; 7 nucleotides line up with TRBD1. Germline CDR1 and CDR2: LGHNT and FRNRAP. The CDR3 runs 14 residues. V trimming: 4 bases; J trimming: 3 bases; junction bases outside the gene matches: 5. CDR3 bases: TGTGCTAGTGGTTCACCGGGGACAGACTATGGCTACACCTTC. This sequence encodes CASGSPGTDYGYTF.

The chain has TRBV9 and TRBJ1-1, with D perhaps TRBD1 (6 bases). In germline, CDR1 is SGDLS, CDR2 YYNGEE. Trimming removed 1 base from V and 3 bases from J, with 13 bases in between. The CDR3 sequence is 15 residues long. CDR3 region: CASSVLGGPDTEAFF. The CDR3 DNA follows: TGTGCCAGCAGCGTACTCGGGGGGCCGGACACTGAAGCTTTCTTT. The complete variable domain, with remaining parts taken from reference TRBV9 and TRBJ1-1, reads DSGVTQTPKHLITATGQRVTLRCSPRSGDLSVYWYQQSLDQGLQFLIQYYNGEERAKGNILERFSAQQFPDLHSELNLSSLELGDSALYFCASSVLGGPDTEAFFGQGTRLTVV.

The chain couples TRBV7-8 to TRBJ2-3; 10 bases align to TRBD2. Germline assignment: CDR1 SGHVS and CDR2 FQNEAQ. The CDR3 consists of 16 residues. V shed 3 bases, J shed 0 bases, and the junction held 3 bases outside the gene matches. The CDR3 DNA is TGTGCCAGCAGCTTCAAACTAGCGGGAAGCACAGATACGCAGTATTTT. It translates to CASSFKLAGSTDTQYF.

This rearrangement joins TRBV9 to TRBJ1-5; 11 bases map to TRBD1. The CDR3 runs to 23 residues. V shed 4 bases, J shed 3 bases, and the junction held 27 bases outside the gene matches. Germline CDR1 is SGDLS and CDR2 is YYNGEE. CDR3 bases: TGTGCCAGCAGCACCAGGACAGGGGGCTCCACCCGCCCCCTGGGAAAACTCAATCAGCCCCAGCATTTT. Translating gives CASSTRTGGSTRPLGKLNQPQHF.

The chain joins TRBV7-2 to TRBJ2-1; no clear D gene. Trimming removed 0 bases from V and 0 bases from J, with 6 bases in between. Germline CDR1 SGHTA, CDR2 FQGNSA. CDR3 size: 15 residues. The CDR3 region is CASSLAVSSYNEQFF. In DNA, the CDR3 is TGTGCCAGCAGCTTAGCGGTGAGCTCCTACAATGAGCAGTTCTTC.

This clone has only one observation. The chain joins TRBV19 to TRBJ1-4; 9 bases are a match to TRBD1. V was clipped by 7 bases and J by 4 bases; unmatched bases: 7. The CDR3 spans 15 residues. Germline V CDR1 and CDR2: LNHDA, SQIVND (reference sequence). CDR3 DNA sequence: TGTGCCAGTAACACAGGGGGCGCCGGTAATGAAAAACTGTTTTTT. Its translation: CASNTGGAGNEKLFF.

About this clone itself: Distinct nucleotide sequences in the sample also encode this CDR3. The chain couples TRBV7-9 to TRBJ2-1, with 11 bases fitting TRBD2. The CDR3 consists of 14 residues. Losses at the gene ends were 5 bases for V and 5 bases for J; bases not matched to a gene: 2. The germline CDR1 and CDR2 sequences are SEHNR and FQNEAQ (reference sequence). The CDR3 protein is CASSLTSGDNEQFF. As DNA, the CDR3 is TGTGCCAGCAGCCTGACTAGCGGGGACAATGAGCAGTTCTTC.

DNA for the CDR3: TGTGCCAGCAGCTTAGTAGCGGGAGGTATTGGATCCTACAATGAGCAGTTCTTC. Encoded protein: CASSLVAGGIGSYNEQFF. This chain uses TRBV7-2 with TRBJ2-1, with 10 bases lining up with TRBD2. V was clipped by 1 base and J by 1 base; unmatched bases: 7. This CDR3 is built from 18 residues. Germline CDR1 reads SGHTA; CDR2 reads FQGNSA.